This T cell receptor (beta chain) is from a study of graft-versus-host responses after intestinal transplantation. Study-wide background: All of the recipients had induction that used anti-thymocyte globulin, then tacrolimus and steroids for 2 to 3 years.

The CDR3 is made up of 14 amino acids. Germline CDR1 and CDR2: SGDLS and YYNGEE. V dropped 3 bases and J dropped 4 bases, with 13 bases sitting between them. In regard to this clone: The antigen remains unidentified.

TCRdb's table, derived via immunoSEQ multiplex PCR, lists solely in-frame clones and lacks some. The sample has around 69,000 clones, roughly 89% seen once. The receptor comes from a human donor who was the organ donor for an intestinal transplant. This specimen was unstimulated CD8+ T cells sorted from spleen or lymph node cells, taken before transplant. J is TRBJ1-1 and V is TRBV9; D unresolved. In DNA, the CDR3 is TGTGCCAGCAGCGGTCCACGGGGTGGCACTGAAGCTTTCTTT. Translated: CASSGPRGGTEAFF.